This TCR beta chain was recovered during a study of memory CD4+ T cells and cytomegalovirus serostatus. Between the trimmed V and J ends, which lost 4 bases and 2 bases, there was a span of 15 bases. This CDR3 contains 15 residues. Germline-derived CDR1 and CDR2 are KGHSH and LQKENI. This table comes from immunoSEQ multiplex PCR, and its TCRdb copy is limited to in-frame clones, with some not included. This sample has approximately 56,000 clones, with 82% found just once. Single viable CD3+CD4+CD8-CD45RO+ cells were sorted as the memory CD4+ T cells. The gene calls are TRBV18 and TRBJ2-7; tentative D call: TRBD2 (6 bases). Sequencing was done on a sample of memory CD4+ T cells from blood. This clonotype was sampled from an adult in good health and CMV-seronegative. The CDR3 DNA sequence: TGTGCCAGCTCACGGCGGGACCCCGGGACCTACGAGCAGTACTTC. This translates into CASSRRDPGTYEQYF.